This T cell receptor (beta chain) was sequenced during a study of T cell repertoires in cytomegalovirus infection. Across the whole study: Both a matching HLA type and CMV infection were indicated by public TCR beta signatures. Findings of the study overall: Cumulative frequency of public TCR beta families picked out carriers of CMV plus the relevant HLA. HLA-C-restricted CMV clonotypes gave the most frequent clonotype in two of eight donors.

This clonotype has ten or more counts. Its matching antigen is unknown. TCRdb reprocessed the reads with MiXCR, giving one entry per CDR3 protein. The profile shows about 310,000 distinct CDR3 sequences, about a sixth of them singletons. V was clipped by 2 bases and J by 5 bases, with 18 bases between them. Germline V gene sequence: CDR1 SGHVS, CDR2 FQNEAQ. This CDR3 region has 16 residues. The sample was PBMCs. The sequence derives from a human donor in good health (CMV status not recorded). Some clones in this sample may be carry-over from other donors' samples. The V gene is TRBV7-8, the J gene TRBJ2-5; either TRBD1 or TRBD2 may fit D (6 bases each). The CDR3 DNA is TGTGCCAGCAGCTTATTAGGGGGAGGCCTTTTTGAGACCCAGTACTTC. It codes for CASSLLGGGLFETQYF.